This T cell receptor (beta chain) appears in the sequencing data of a study of T cells in Graves' hyperthyroidism and ophthalmopathy. Germline V gives CDR1 KGHSH, CDR2 LQKENI. The length of the CDR3 is 16 residues. The germline V and J ends were trimmed by 2 bases and 0 bases, with 11 bases remaining between them. TCR beta CDR3 regions were amplified from RNA. The study used the HTBI primer set for a first-round RT-PCR of the TCR CDR3. TCRdb reprocessed the multiplex PCR reads via MiXCR and lists one record per CDR3 protein. The sample carries 640,000 or so distinct CDR3 sequences, about 15% recorded once.

The chain recombines TRBV18 with TRBJ1-5; D not resolved. The origin of this receptor is a woman between 40 and 55 years old with Graves' ophthalmopathy. Material: blood. The CDR3 sequence: CASSPRTAYSNQPQHF. DNA for the CDR3: TGTGCCAGCTCACCAAGAACCGCTTATAGCAATCAGCCCCAGCATTTT. The entire variable domain, with the rest obtained from reference TRBV18 and TRBJ1-5, is as follows: NAGVMQNPRHLVRRRGQEARLRCSPMKGHSHVYWYRQLPEEGLKFMVYLQKENIIDESGMPKERFSAEFPKEGPSILRIQQVVRGDSAAYFCASSPRTAYSNQPQHFGDGTRLSIL.